This TCR beta chain was obtained from a study of shared clonotypes between healthy human individuals. Division of CD4+ cells produced a CD45RA+ naive subset and a CD45RA-negative memory subset. Original handling: Owing to the provision of junction-only sequences devoid of quality scores by immunoSEQ, filtering differed. The protocol was immunoSEQ multiplex PCR, while the TCRdb copy is restricted to in-frame clones and leaves out a portion. V, J and clone size were drawn from that table, and D and trimming were deduced from the DNA. The sample has roughly 2,500,000 clones; 80% to 95% are singletons. The V segment lost 5 bases and the J segment 4 bases; nucleotides outside the gene matches: 6. Germline CDR1 is MDHEN and CDR2 is SYDVKM. The CDR3 length is 15 residues. This clone appeared once. Other DNA sequences in this specimen translate into the identical CDR3.

The rearrangement links TRBV28 to TRBJ2-7, with 12 bases fitting TRBD1. The TCR was taken from a man aged 18 to 29 in good health. Some clones in this sample may be carry-over from other donors' samples. The source material was naive CD4+ T cells from PBMCs. As for subset: CD45RA+ positively selected. CDR3 region: CASSAPGQGAYEQYF. The CDR3 DNA sequence: TGTGCCAGCAGTGCCCCGGGACAGGGGGCTTACGAGCAGTACTTC.